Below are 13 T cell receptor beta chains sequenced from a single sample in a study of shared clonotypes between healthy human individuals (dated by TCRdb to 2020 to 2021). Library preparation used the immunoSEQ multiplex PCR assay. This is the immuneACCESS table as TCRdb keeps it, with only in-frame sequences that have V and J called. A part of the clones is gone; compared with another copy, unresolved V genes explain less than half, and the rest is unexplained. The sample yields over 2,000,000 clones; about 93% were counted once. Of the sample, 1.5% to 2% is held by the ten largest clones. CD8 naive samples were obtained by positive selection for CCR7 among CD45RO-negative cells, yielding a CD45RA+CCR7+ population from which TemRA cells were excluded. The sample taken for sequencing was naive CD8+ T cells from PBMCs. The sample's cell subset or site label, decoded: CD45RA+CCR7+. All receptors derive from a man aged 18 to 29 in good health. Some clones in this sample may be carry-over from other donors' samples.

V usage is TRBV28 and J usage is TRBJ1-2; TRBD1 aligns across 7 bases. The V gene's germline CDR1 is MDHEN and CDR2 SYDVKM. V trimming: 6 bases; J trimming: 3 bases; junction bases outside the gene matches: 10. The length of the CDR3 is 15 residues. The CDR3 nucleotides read TGTGCCAGCAGCCCTACCAGAGGGGGCTACTATGGCTACACCTTC. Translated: CASSPTRGGYYGYTF.

The CDR3 spells CASSLYPTGQGPYEQYF. CDR3 sequence (DNA): TGTGCCAGCAGTTTATACCCCACGGGACAGGGACCCTACGAGCAGTACTTC. The chain joins TRBV27 to TRBJ2-7, with 9 bases that match TRBD1. Germline V gene lookup returns CDR1 MNHEY and CDR2 SMNVEV (reference sequence). The trim removed 1 base at V and 2 bases at J, leaving 9 bases unmatched. The CDR3 has 17 amino acids.

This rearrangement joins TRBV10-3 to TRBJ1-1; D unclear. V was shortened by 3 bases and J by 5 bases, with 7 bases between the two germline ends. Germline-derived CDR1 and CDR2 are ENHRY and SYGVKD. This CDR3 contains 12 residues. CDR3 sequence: CAISDLGTEAFF. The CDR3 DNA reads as TGTGCCATCAGTGACCTAGGAACTGAAGCTTTCTTT.

In DNA, the CDR3 is TGTGCCAGCAGCAAACACGGAGCAACGGGACTGACACAAGAGACCCAGTACTTC. As protein: CASSKHGATGLTQETQYF. The chain is built from TRBV7-9 and TRBJ2-5, with a possible D match to TRBD2 (6 bases). This CDR3 has 18 residues. Germline loops: CDR1 SEHNR, CDR2 FQNEAQ (reference sequence). The V end was cut by 5 bases, the J end by 2 bases, with 24 bases between.

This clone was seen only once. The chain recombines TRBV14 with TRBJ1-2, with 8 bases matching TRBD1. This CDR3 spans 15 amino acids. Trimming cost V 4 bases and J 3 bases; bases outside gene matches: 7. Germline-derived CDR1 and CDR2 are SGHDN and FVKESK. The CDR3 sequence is CASSRGQEGHYGYTF. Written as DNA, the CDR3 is TGTGCCAGCAGCCGGGGACAGGAGGGTCACTATGGCTACACCTTC.

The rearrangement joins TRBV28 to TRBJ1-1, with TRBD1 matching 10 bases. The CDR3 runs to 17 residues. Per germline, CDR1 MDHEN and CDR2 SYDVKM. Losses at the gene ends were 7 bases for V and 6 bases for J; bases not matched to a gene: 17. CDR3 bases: TGTGCCAGCACTTTGCACCATGGGGGACAGGGGTTACCTGAAGCTTTCTTT. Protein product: CASTLHHGGQGLPEAFF.

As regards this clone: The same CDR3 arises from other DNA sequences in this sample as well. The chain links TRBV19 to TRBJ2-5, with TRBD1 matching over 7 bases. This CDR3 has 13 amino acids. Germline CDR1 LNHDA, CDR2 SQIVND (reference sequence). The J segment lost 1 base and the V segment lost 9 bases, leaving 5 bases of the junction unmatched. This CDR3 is CASRGTAQETQYF. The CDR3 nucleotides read TGTGCCAGCCGAGGGACAGCCCAAGAGACCCAGTACTTC.

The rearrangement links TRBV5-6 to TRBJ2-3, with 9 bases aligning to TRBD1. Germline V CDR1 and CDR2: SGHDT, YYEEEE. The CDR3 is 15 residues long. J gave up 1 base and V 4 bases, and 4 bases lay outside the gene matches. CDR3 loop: CASSRTGDRTDTQYF. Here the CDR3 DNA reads TGTGCCAGCAGCCGGACAGGGGATCGCACAGATACGCAGTATTTT.

For the CDR3, the DNA is TGTGCCAGCAGCTTAGCAGGACCGGATCGAAAACTGTTTTTT. Its protein product is CASSLAGPDRKLFF. V is TRBV7-9 and J is TRBJ1-4; the D is unclear. The germline V gene encodes CDR1 SEHNR and CDR2 FQNEAQ (reference sequence). CDR3 size: 14 residues. V lost 0 bases and J 10 bases, leaving 12 bases between the germline ends.

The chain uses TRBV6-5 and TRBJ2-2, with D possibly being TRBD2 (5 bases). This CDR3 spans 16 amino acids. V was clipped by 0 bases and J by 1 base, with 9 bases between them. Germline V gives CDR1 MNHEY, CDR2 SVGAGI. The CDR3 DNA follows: TGTGCCAGCAGTTACTCATCCGGGATGAACACCGGGGAGCTGTTTTTT. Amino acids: CASSYSSGMNTGELFF.

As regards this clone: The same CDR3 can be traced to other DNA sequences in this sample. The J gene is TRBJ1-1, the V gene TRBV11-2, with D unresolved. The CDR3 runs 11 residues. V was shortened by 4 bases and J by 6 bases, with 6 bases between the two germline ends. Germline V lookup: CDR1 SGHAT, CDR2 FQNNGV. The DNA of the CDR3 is TGTGCCAGCAGCTCCGGACCTGAAGCTTTCTTT. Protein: CASSSGPEAFF.

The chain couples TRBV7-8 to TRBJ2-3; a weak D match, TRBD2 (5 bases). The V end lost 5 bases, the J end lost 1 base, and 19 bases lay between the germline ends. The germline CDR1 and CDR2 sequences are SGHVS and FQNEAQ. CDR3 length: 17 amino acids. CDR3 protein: CASSPNPLEDGTDTQYF. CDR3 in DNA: TGTGCCAGCAGCCCCAACCCACTAGAGGATGGCACAGATACGCAGTATTTT.

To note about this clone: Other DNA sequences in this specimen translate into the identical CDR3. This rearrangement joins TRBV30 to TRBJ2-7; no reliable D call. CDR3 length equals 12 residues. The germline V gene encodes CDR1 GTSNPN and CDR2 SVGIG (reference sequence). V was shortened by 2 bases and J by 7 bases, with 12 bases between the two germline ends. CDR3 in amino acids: CAWSLLTGEQYF. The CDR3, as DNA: TGTGCCTGGAGTCTCTTGACCGGGGAGCAGTACTTC.